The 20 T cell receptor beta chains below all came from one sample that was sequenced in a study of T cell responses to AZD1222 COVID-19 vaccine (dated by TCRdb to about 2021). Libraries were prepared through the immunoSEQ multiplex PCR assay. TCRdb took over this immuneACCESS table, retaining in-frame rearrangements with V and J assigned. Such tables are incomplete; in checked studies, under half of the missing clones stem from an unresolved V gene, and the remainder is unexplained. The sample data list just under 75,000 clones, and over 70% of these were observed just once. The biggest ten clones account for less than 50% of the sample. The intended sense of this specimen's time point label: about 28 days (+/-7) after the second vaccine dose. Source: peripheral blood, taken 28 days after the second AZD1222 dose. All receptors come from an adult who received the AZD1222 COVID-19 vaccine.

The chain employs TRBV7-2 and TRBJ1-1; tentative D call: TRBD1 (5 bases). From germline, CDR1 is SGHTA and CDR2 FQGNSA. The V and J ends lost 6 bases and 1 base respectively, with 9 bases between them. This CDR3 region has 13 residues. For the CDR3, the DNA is TGTGCCAGCAGTTGGACACCGAACACTGAAGCTTTCTTT. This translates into CASSWTPNTEAFF.

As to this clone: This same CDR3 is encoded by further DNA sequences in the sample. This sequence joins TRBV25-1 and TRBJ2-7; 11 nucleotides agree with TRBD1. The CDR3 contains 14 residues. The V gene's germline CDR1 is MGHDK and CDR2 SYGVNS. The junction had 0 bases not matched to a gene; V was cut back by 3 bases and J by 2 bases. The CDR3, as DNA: TGTGCCAGCAGTGAGGGACAGGGGGCCTACGAGCAGTACTTC. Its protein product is CASSEGQGAYEQYF.

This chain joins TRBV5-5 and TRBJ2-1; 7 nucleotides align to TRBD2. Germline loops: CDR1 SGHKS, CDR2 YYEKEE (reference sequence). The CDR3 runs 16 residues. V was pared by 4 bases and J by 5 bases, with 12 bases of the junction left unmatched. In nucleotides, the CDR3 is TGTGCCAGCAGCAATCATAGGACTAGTTTCCACAATGAGCAGTTCTTC. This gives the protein CASSNHRTSFHNEQFF.

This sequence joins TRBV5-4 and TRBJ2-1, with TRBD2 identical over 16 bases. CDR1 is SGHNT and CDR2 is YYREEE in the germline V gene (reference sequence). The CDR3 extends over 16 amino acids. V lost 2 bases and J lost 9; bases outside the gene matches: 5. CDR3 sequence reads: CASSFGTSGGVFEQFF. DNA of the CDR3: TGTGCCAGCAGCTTTGGGACTAGCGGGGGGGTATTTGAGCAGTTCTTC.

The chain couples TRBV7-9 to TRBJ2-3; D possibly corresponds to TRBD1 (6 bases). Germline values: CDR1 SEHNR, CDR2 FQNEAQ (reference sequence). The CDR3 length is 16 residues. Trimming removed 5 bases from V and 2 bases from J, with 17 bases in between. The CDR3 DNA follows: TGTGCCAGCAGCAAGGACTTGACAGGCCCCACAGATACGCAGTATTTT. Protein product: CASSKDLTGPTDTQYF. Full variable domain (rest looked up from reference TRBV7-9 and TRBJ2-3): DTGVSQNPRHKITKRGQNVTFRCDPISEHNRLYWYRQTLGQGPEFLTYFQNEAQLEKSRLLSDRFSAERPKGSFSTLEIQRTEQGDSAMYLCASSKDLTGPTDTQYFGPGTRLTVL.

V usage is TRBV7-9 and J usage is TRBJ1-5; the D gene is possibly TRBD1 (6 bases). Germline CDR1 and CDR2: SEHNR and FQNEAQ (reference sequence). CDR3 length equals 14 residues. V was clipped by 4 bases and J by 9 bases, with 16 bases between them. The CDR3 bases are TGTGCCAGCAGCTATGCAGGGGACGATGGGCCCCAGCATTTT. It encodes CASSYAGDDGPQHF.

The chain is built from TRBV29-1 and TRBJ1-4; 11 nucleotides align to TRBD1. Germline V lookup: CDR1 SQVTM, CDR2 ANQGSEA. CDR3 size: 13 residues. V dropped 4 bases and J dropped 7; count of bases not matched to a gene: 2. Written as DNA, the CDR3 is TGCAGCGTTGGGGGGACAGGGGGTGAAAAACTGTTTTTT. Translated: CSVGGTGGEKLFF.

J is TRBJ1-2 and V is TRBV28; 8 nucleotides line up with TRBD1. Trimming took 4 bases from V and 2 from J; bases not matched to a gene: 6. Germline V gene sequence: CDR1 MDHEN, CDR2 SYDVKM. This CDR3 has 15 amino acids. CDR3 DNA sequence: TGTGCCAGCAGTTGGGCAGGGGGCGAGAACTATGGCTACACCTTC. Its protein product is CASSWAGGENYGYTF.

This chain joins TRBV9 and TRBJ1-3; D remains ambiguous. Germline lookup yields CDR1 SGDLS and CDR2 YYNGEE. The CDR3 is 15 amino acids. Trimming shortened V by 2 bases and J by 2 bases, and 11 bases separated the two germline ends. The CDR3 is CASSVSEGTGNTIYF. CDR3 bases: TGTGCCAGCAGCGTGTCGGAGGGAACTGGAAACACCATATATTTT.

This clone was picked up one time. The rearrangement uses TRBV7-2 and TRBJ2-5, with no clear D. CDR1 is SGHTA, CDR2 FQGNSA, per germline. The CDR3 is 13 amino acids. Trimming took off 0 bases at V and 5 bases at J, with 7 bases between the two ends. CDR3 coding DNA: TGTGCCAGCAGCTTAGCGCTAGGGGAGACCCAGTACTTC. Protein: CASSLALGETQYF.

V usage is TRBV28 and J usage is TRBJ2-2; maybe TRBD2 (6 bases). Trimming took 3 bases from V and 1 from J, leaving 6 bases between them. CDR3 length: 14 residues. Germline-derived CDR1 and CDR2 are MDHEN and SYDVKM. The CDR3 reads CASSFSGNTGELFF. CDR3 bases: TGTGCCAGCAGTTTTAGCGGGAACACCGGGGAGCTGTTTTTT.

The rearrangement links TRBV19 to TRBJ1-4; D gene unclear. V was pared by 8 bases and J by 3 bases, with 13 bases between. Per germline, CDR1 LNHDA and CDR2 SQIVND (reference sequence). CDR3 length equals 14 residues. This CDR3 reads CASGYFGPNEKLFF. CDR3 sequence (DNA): TGTGCCAGTGGTTATTTTGGACCTAATGAAAAACTGTTTTTT.

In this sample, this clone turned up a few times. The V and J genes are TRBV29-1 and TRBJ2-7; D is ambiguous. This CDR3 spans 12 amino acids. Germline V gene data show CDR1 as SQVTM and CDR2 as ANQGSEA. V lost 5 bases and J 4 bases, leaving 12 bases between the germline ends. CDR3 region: CSVQQNSYEQYF. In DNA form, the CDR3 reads TGCAGCGTTCAACAGAACTCTTACGAGCAGTACTTC.

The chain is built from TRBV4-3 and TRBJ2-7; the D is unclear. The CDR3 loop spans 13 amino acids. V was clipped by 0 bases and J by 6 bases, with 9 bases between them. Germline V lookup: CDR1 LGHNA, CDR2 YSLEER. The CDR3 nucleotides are TGCGCCAGCAGCCAAGATCCCGAAAGCGAGCAGTACTTC. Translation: CASSQDPESEQYF.

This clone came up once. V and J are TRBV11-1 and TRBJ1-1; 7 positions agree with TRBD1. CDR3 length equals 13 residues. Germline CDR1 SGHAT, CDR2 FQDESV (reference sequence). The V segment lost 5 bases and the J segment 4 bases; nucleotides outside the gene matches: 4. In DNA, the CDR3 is TGTGCCAGCAGCGACAGGGACGTCACTGAAGCTTTCTTT. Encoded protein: CASSDRDVTEAFF.

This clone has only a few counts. The CDR3 region is CATRGGAGLYEQYF. In DNA, the CDR3 is TGTGCCACCCGGGGGGGCGCGGGACTCTACGAGCAGTACTTC. The chain couples TRBV28 to TRBJ2-7; 8 positions agree with TRBD2. Unmatched junction bases numbered 11, after V lost 10 bases and J lost 3 bases. The CDR3 contains 14 residues. The germline V gene has CDR1 MDHEN and CDR2 SYDVKM.

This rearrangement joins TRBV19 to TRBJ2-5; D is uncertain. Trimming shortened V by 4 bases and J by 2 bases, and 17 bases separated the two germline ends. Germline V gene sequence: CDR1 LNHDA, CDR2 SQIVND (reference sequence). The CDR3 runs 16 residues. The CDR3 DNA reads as TGTGCCAGTAGTAGGGCGGTACGATATTCGCAAGAGACCCAGTACTTC. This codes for CASSRAVRYSQETQYF.

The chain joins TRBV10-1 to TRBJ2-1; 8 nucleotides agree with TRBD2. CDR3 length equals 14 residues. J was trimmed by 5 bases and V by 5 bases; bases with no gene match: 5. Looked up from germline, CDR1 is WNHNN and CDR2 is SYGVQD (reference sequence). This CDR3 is CASSLSGGDNEQFF. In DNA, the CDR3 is TGCGCCAGCAGTCTGAGCGGGGGAGACAATGAGCAGTTCTTC.

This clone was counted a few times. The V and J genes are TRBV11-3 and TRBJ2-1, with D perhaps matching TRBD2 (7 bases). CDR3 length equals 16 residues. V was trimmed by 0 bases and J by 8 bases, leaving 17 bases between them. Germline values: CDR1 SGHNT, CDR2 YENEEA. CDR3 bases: TGTGCCAGCAGCTTAGATCTCGTGGGGGGGCAGGATGAGCAGTTCTTC. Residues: CASSLDLVGGQDEQFF. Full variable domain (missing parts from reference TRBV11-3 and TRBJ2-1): EAGVVQSPRYKIIEKKQPVAFWCNPISGHNTLYWYLQNLGQGPELLIRYENEEAVDDSQLPKDRFSAERLKGVDSTLKIQPAELGDSAVYLCASSLDLVGGQDEQFFGPGTRLTVL.

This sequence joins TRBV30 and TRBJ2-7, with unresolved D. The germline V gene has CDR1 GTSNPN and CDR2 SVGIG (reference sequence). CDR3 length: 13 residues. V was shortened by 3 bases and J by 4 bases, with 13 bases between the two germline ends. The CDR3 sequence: CAWSQQFSYEQYF. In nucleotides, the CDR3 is TGTGCCTGGAGCCAACAATTCTCTTACGAGCAGTACTTC.